This TCR beta chain was profiled in a study of T cell responses to AZD1222 COVID-19 vaccine. The protocol was immunoSEQ multiplex PCR, while the TCRdb copy is restricted to in-frame clones and leaves out a portion. The sample has around 140,000 clones; under 90% are singletons. A remark on this clone: Its matching antigen is unknown.

The V gene lost 5 bases and the J gene lost 2 bases, with 16 bases spanning the gap. The V gene's germline CDR1 is MNHEY and CDR2 SVGEGT. CDR3 length: 15 amino acids. Overall study findings and caveats: The span of vaccine-associated CD4 TCRs extended across spike, with dominance at 160-218 and 743-854. Repertoires were collected only later (after the peak T cell response had occurred).

The rearrangement links TRBV6-2 or TRBV6-3 to TRBJ2-7; D gene uncertain. The receptor's source is an adult in good health. Sample: peripheral blood, taken on day 0 of AZD1222 vaccination. This CDR3 reads CASSALLPPTYEQYF. The CDR3, as DNA: TGTGCCAGCAGTGCGCTATTGCCCCCAACCTACGAGCAGTACTTC.